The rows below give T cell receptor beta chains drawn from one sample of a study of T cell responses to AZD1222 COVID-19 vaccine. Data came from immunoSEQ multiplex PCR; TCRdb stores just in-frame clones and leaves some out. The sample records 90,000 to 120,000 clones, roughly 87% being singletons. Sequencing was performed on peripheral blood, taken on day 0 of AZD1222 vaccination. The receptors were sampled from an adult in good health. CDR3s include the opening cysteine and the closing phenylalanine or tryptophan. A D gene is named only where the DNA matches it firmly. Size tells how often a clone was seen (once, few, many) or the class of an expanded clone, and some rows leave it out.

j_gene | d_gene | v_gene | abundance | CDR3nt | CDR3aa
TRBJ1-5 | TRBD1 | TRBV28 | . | TGTGCCAGCAAGCTCCAGGGGGTTCAGCCCCAGCATTTT | CASKLQGVQPQHF
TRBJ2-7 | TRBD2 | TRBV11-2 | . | TGTGCCAGCAGCAGGCTAGCGGGGGGGCACTACGAGCAGTACTTC | CASSRLAGGHYEQYF
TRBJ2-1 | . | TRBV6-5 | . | TGTGCCAGCAGCGACAGACACAATGAGCAGTTCTTC | CASSDRHNEQFF
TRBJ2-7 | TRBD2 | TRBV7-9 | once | TGTGCCAGCAGCTTATTCGGGGGGAGCCAGCGGGGAACCTACGAGCAGTACTTC | CASSLFGGSQRGTYEQYF
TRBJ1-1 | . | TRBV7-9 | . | TGTGCCAGCAGCTTAGATTGGGCTGAAGCTTTCTTT | CASSLDWAEAFF
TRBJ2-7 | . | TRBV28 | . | TGTGCCAGCAGTAGCAGGGGCAACTACGAGCAGTACTTC | CASSSRGNYEQYF
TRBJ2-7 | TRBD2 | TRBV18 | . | TGTGCCAGCTCACCACTCACTAGCGGGAGTACCCACGAGCAGTACTTC | CASSPLTSGSTHEQYF
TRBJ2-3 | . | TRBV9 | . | TGTGCCAGCAGGCCCGGCCCAGGGGAAACAGATACGCAGTATTTT | CASRPGPGETDTQYF
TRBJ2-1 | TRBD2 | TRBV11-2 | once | TGTGCCAGCAGCCGGAGCGGGGTACACTACAATGAGCAGTTCTTC | CASSRSGVHYNEQFF
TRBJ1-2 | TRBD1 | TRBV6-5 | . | TGTGCCAGCAGTCGGTCAGGGGGCGCGAGAACTGGCTACACCTTC | CASSRSGGARTGYTF
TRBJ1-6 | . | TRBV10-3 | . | TGTGCCATCAGTGACGACCAAGTGCGTTCACCCCTCCACTTT | CAISDDQVRSPLHF